These T cell receptor beta chains were read from a single sample in a study of blood T cell repertoires in COVID-19. Some clones are missing from TCRdb's copy, which holds only in-frame ones; the method was immunoSEQ multiplex PCR. The table shows roughly 500,000 clones, with nearly 90% occurring only once. The specimen was peripheral blood. The receptors here all came from a man between 18 and 35 years old with COVID-19, enrolled during active disease. CDR3s include the opening cysteine and the closing phenylalanine or tryptophan. D genes are given only for firm matches. Only some rows state a clone size, as once, few, many or a class for expanded clones.

TRBV29-1	NA	TRBD1	TRBJ2-5	CSDPGGVATQYF	TGCAGCGACCCAGGGGGCGTCGCGACCCAGTACTTC
TRBV2	NA	NA	TRBJ1-1	CASTLSVVEAFF	TGTGCCAGCACCCTGTCAGTGGTTGAAGCTTTCTTT
TRBV5-1	NA	NA	TRBJ2-1	CASSLEVARNEQFF	TGCGCCAGCAGCTTGGAGGTAGCGAGGAATGAGCAGTTCTTC
TRBV2	few	TRBD1	TRBJ1-4	CASKGTGGEEKLFF	TGTGCCAGCAAGGGGACAGGGGGTGAGGAAAAACTGTTTTTT
TRBV11-3	once	NA	TRBJ2-3	CASSLDYNRGTDTQYF	TGTGCCAGCAGCTTGGACTACAATCGAGGGACAGATACGCAGTATTTT
TRBV6-5	NA	TRBD2	TRBJ2-1	CASSYREGAIYEQFF	TGTGCCAGCAGTTACCGGGAGGGAGCGATCTATGAGCAGTTCTTC
TRBV3-1/TRBV3-2	NA	TRBD1	TRBJ2-2	CASSQAGQGSAGELFF	TGTGCCAGCAGCCAGGCCGGACAGGGGAGCGCCGGGGAGCTGTTTTTT
TRBV19	NA	TRBD1	TRBJ1-5	CASSITLTGTSNQPQHF	TGTGCCAGTAGTATAACTCTGACAGGGACGAGCAATCAGCCCCAGCATTTT
TRBV11-2	NA	TRBD1	TRBJ2-5	CASSLDQTGGSRETQYF	TGTGCCAGCAGCTTAGACCAGACAGGGGGGTCCCGGGAGACCCAGTACTTC
TRBV2	NA	NA	TRBJ2-1	CASSESLPYNEQFF	TGTGCCAGCAGTGAATCCCTTCCCTACAATGAGCAGTTCTTC
TRBV30	NA	TRBD1	TRBJ2-7	CAWSVLQGARYEQYF	TGTGCCTGGAGTGTCCTCCAGGGGGCCCGGTACGAGCAGTACTTC
TRBV27	NA	NA	TRBJ1-6	CASSFSGNNSPLHF	TGTGCCAGCAGTTTCAGCGGTAATAATTCACCCCTCCACTTT
TRBV19	NA	TRBD2	TRBJ2-7	CASDTGSGRAGEQYF	TGTGCCAGTGATACAGGTAGCGGGAGGGCCGGAGAGCAGTACTTC
TRBV29-1	NA	NA	TRBJ1-3	CSVSRDGNTIYF	TGCAGCGTTTCCAGGGATGGAAACACCATATATTTT
TRBV10-3	NA	NA	TRBJ1-6	CAISESPPGSLNSPLHF	TGTGCCATCAGTGAGTCGCCCCCAGGGTCTCTTAATTCACCCCTCCACTTT
TRBV14	NA	NA	TRBJ1-4	CASSQTGEAGVFF	TGTGCCAGCAGCCAAACTGGTGAGGCGGGGGTGTTTTTT
TRBV9	NA	NA	TRBJ2-2	CASSVALRPTANTGELFF	TGTGCCAGCAGCGTAGCTTTGCGTCCCACCGCGAACACCGGGGAGCTGTTTTTT
TRBV7-2	NA	NA	TRBJ2-3	CASSLERPSTDTQYF	TGTGCCAGCAGCTTAGAGCGGCCTAGCACAGATACGCAGTATTTT
TRBV7-9	NA	TRBD1	TRBJ1-2	CASSLEWDRDGYTF	TGTGCCAGCAGCTTAGAGTGGGACAGGGATGGCTACACCTTC
TRBV6-5	few	NA	TRBJ2-7	CASSISLTGTYEQYF	TGTGCCAGCAGTATCTCCCTGACAGGAACCTACGAGCAGTACTTC
TRBV15	NA	TRBD2	TRBJ2-1	CATSRDQGLAVINNEQFF	TGTGCCACCAGCAGAGATCAGGGACTAGCGGTCATTAACAATGAGCAGTTCTTC
TRBV30	NA	NA	TRBJ2-5	CAWNGEPQETQYF	TGTGCCTGGAATGGAGAACCCCAAGAGACCCAGTACTTC
TRBV30	NA	TRBD2	TRBJ2-1	CAWSTSGSFDEQFF	TGTGCCTGGAGTACTAGCGGGAGTTTCGATGAGCAGTTCTTC
TRBV5-4	NA	NA	TRBJ2-3	CASSSTTDTQYF	TGTGCCAGCAGCTCCACAACAGATACGCAGTATTTT
TRBV6-5	NA	TRBD1	TRBJ1-2	CASSTTGANYGYTF	TGTGCCAGCAGCACGACAGGGGCTAACTATGGCTACACCTTC
TRBV5-1	NA	TRBD1	TRBJ1-1	CASSWTGGSTEAFF	TGCGCCAGCAGTTGGACAGGGGGGAGCACTGAAGCTTTCTTT
TRBV11-2	NA	NA	TRBJ2-7	CASSLVVAPYEQYF	TGTGCCAGCAGCTTAGTAGTCGCACCATACGAGCAGTACTTC
TRBV4-2	once	TRBD2	TRBJ2-3	CASSQVEGGGADTQYF	TGTGCCAGCAGCCAAGTCGAGGGCGGGGGTGCGGATACGCAGTATTTT